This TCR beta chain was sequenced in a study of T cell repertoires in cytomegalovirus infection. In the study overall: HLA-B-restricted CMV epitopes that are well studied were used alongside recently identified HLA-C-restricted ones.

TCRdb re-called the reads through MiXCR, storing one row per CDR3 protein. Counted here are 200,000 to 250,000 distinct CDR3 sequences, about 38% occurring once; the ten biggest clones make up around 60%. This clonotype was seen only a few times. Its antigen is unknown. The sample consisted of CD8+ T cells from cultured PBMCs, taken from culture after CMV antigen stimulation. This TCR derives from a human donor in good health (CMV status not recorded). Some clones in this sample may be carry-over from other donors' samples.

As DNA, the CDR3 is TGTGCCAGCAGAGGGACATCTTATAGCAATCAGCCCCAGCATTTT. Translating gives CASRGTSYSNQPQHF. V usage is TRBV27 and J usage is TRBJ1-5, with a weak D call TRBD1 (6 bases). Trimming took off 6 bases at V and 0 bases at J, with 12 bases between the two ends. Germline values: CDR1 MNHEY, CDR2 SMNVEV (reference sequence). The CDR3 extends over 15 amino acids.